The 10 T cell receptor beta chains below all came from one sample that was sequenced in a study of control samples from healthy donors and cancer patients. Data came from immunoSEQ multiplex PCR; TCRdb stores just in-frame clones and leaves some out. This table holds 150,000 to 200,000 clones, more than 80% found once. The source material was blood. The receptors stem from a man in his thirties or forties in good health.

CDR3 nucleotide sequence: TGTGCCAGCAAAAGGGCTAGCGGGGGGGCCGGAACAGATACGCAGTATTTT. It specifies CASKRASGGAGTDTQYF. The chain joins TRBV2 to TRBJ2-3; the match to TRBD2 covers 12 bases. Trimming took 7 bases from V and 3 from J; bases not matched to a gene: 11. This CDR3 is 17 amino acids long. The germline gives CDR1 SNHLY, CDR2 FYNNEI.

The chain is built from TRBV5-4 and TRBJ2-7, with D perhaps TRBD2 (6 bases). The CDR3 is 15 residues long. V gave up 0 bases and J gave up 0 bases, with 10 bases separating them. The germline CDR1 and CDR2 sequences are SGHNT and YYREEE (reference sequence). CDR3 bases: TGTGCCAGCAGCTTGGGAGGCGGGATCTCCTACGAGCAGTACTTC. This gives the protein CASSLGGGISYEQYF.

The chain carries TRBV28 and TRBJ1-5, with D perhaps TRBD1 (5 bases). The germline V and J ends were trimmed by 9 bases and 6 bases, with 15 bases remaining between them. The CDR3 extends over 13 amino acids. Germline V gene data show CDR1 as MDHEN and CDR2 as SYDVKM. CDR3 sequence (DNA): TGTGCCAGGGGCAGGGAAGCTCTTCAGCCCCAGCATTTT. It encodes CARGREALQPQHF.

The chain links TRBV14 to TRBJ1-2, with TRBD1 as a possible D gene (5 bases). This CDR3 contains 13 residues. Germline CDR1 is SGHDN and CDR2 is FVKESK. V was trimmed by 0 bases and J by 7 bases, leaving 9 bases between them. The CDR3 DNA follows: TGTGCCAGCAGCCAAGATAGCAGGGCTGGCTACACCTTC. It specifies CASSQDSRAGYTF. Full variable domain (missing parts from reference TRBV14 and TRBJ1-2): EAGVTQFPSHSVIEKGQTVTLRCDPISGHDNLYWYRRVMGKEIKFLLHFVKESKQDESGMPNNRFLAERTGGTYSTLKVQPAELEDSGVYFCASSQDSRAGYTFGSGTRLTVV.

The rearrangement uses TRBV10-1 and TRBJ2-7; D could derive from TRBD1 or TRBD2 (5 bases each). The CDR3 loop spans 13 amino acids. The germline V and J ends were trimmed by 6 bases and 12 bases, with 21 bases remaining between them. Germline V gives CDR1 WNHNN, CDR2 SYGVQD (reference sequence). The CDR3 bases are TGCGCCAGCAGGGAACCGGGACGAAATCCAATGTACTTC. Translating it yields CASREPGRNPMYF.

The sample holds one count of this clone. The genes are TRBV7-2 and TRBJ2-7, with 9 bases matching TRBD2. This CDR3 contains 16 residues. The germline V gene has CDR1 SGHTA and CDR2 FQGNSA. V shed 4 bases and J 3 bases; nucleotides not matched to a gene: 10. The CDR3 sequence is CASSWGTGTSSYEQYF. Written as DNA, the CDR3 is TGTGCCAGCAGCTGGGGGACCGGGACTAGCAGCTACGAGCAGTACTTC.

The chain is built from TRBV7-9 and TRBJ1-2; possible D gene TRBD1, 5 bases. Trimming left V 1 base short and J 0 bases short, with 9 bases between. CDR1 and CDR2 (germline): SEHNR, FQNEAQ (reference sequence). This CDR3 spans 15 amino acids. CDR3 nucleotides: TGTGCCAGCAGCTTAGGGCAGGGTGCTAACTATGGCTACACCTTC. It encodes CASSLGQGANYGYTF.

This clone has a single count. The CDR3 loop is CASTIRGTGAWSGNTIYF. The CDR3 DNA reads TGTGCCAGTACCATAAGGGGGACAGGGGCCTGGTCTGGAAACACCATATATTTT. The chain is built from TRBV19 and TRBJ1-3, with TRBD1 matching 10 bases. Germline V gene lookup returns CDR1 LNHDA and CDR2 SQIVND (reference sequence). V lost 7 bases and J lost 1; bases outside the gene matches: 13. This CDR3 has 18 amino acids. The full variable domain, in which reference TRBV19 and TRBJ1-3 provide the parts outside the CDR3, is DGGITQSPKYLFRKEGQNVTLSCEQNLNHDAMYWYRQDPGQGLRLIYYSQIVNDFQKGDIAEGYSVSREKKESFPLTVTSAQKNPTAFYLCASTIRGTGAWSGNTIYFGEGSWLTVV.

The CDR3 is CATQRLAGAYNEQFF. DNA of the CDR3: TGTGCCACCCAGCGTCTAGCGGGAGCCTACAATGAGCAGTTCTTC. The chain links TRBV15 to TRBJ2-1; 10 bases fit TRBD2. CDR1 is LNHNV, CDR2 YYDKDF, per germline (reference sequence). Trimming cost V 8 bases and J 2 bases; bases outside gene matches: 6. CDR3 length: 15 residues. Together with reference TRBV15 and TRBJ2-1, the CDR3 gives the full variable domain: DAMVIQNPRYQVTQFGKPVTLSCSQTLNHNVMYWYQQKSSQAPKLLFHYYDKDFNNEADTPDNFQSRRPNTSFCFLDIRSPGLGDTAMYLCATQRLAGAYNEQFFGPGTRLTVL.

This sequence joins TRBV4-1 and TRBJ1-5, with 7 bases fitting TRBD1. CDR1 and CDR2 (germline): MGHRA, YSYEKL. With 2 bases clipped from V and 5 bases from J, the junction kept 9 bases outside the gene matches. The CDR3 extends over 16 amino acids. As DNA, the CDR3 is TGCGCCAGCAGCCAAACAGGGGCCAGCCGGTATCAGCCCCAGCATTTT. It translates to CASSQTGASRYQPQHF.